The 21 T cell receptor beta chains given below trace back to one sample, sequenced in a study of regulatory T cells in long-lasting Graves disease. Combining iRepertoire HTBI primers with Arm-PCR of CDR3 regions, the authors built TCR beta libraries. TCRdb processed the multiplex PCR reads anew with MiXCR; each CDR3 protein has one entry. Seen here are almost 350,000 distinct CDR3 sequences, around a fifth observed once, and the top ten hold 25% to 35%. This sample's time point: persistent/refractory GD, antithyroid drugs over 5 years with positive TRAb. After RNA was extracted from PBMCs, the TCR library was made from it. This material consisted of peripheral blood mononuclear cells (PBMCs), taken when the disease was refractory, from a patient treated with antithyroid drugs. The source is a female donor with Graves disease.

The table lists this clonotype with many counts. This chain's CDR3 is CACEGRVPSNYGYTF. The CDR3 region has the DNA TGTGCCTGCGAAGGCAGGGTACCCTCTAACTATGGCTACACCTTC. This sequence joins TRBV30 and TRBJ1-2; the D gene is possibly TRBD1 (5 bases). This CDR3 has 15 amino acids. Germline V CDR1 and CDR2: GTSNPN, SVGIG (reference sequence). The ends were cut back, 6 bases at V and 0 bases at J, with 17 bases in the middle.

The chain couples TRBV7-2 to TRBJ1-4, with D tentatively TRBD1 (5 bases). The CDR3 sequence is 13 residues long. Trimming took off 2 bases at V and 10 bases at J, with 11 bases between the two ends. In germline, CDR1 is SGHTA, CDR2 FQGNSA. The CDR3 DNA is TGTGCCAGCAGCTTATTGTTCGGGGGAAAACTGTTTTTT. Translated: CASSLLFGGKLFF.

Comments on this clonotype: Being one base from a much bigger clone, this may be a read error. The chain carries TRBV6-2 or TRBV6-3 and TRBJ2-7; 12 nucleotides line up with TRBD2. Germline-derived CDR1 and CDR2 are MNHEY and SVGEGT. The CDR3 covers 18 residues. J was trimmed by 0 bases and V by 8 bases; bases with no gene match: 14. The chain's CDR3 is CASRTGASGRANSYEQYF. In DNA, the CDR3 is TGTGCCAGCCGAACCGGGGCTAGCGGGAGGGCCAACTCCTACGAGCAGTACTTC.

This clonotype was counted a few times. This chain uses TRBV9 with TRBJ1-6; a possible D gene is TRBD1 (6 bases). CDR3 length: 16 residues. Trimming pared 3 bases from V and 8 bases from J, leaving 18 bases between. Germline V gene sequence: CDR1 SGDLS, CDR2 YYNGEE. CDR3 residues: CASSGAKGVMDSPLHF. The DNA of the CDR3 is TGTGCCAGCAGCGGAGCGAAGGGGGTTATGGATTCACCCCTCCACTTT.

The CDR3 here is CSVEDGLATGELFF. The CDR3, as DNA: TGCAGCGTTGAAGATGGACTAGCTACCGGGGAGCTGTTTTTT. This rearrangement joins TRBV29-1 to TRBJ2-2; TRBD2 agrees at 8 bases. With 0 bases clipped from V and 5 bases from J, the junction kept 2 bases outside the gene matches. The CDR3 runs 14 residues. In germline, CDR1 is SQVTM, CDR2 ANQGSEA.

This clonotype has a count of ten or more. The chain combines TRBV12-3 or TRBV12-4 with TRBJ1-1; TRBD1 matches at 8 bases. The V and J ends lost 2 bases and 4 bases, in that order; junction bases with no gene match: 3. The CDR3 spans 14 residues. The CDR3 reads CASSLTGGITEAFF. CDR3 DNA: TGTGCCAGCAGTTTAACAGGGGGTATCACTGAAGCTTTCTTT.

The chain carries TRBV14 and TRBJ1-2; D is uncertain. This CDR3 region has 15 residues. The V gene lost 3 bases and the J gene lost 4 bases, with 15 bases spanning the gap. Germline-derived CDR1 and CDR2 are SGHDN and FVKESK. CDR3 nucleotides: TGTGCCAGCAGCCACACCTCTGGGGTCGGCTATGGCTACACCTTC. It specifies CASSHTSGVGYGYTF.

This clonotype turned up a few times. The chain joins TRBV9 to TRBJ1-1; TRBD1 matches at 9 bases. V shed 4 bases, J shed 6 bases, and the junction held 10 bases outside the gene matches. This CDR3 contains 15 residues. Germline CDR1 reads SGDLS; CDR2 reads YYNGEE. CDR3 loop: CASSTTGGRGSEAFF. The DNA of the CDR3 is TGTGCCAGCAGCACGACAGGGGGACGAGGCTCTGAAGCTTTCTTT.

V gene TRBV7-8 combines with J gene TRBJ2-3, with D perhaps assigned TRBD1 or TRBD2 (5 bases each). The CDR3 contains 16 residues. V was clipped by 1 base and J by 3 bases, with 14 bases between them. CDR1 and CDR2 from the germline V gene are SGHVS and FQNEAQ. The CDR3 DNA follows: TGTGCCAGCAGCTTAGGGGGGTGGCAGGTGACAGATACGCAGTATTTT. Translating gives CASSLGGWQVTDTQYF.

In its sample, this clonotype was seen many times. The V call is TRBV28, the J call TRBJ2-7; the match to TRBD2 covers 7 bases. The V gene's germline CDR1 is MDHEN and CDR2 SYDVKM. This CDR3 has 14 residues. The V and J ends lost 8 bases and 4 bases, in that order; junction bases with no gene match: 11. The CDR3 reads CASYPGGRIYEQYF. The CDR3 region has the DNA TGTGCCAGCTACCCGGGCGGGAGAATATACGAGCAGTACTTC. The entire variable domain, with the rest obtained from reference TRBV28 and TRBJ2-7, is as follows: DVKVTQSSRYLVKRTGEKVFLECVQDMDHENMFWYRQDPGLGLRLIYFSYDVKMKEKGDIPEGYSVSREKKERFSLILESASTNQTSMYLCASYPGGRIYEQYFGPGTRLTVT.

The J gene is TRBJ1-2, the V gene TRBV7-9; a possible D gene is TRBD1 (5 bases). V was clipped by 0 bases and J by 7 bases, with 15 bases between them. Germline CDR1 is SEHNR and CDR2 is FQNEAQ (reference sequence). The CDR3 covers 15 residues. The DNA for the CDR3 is TGTGCCAGCAGCTTAGCGCACAGGATGGGGGGTGGCTACACCTTC. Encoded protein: CASSLAHRMGGGYTF.

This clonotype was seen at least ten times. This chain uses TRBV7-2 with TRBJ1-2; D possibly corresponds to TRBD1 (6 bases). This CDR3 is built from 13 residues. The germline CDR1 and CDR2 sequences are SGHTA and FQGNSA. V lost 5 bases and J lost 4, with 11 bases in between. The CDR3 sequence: CASSASDSYGYTF. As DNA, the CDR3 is TGTGCCAGCAGCGCTTCGGACAGCTATGGCTACACCTTC.

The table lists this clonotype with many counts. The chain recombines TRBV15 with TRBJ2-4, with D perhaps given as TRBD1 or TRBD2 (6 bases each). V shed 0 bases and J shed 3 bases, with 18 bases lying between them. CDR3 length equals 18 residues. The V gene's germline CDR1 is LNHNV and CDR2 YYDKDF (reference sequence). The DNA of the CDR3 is TGTGCCACCAGCAGAGATCGGTCTCTGAGGGGGGTCAAAAACATTCAGTACTTC. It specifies CATSRDRSLRGVKNIQYF.

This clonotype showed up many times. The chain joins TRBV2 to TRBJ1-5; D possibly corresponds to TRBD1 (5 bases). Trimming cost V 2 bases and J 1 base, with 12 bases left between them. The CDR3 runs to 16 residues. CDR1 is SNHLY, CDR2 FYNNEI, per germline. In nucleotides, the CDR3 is TGTGCCAGCAGTGAATGGGGGAGGGGAAGCAATCAGCCCCAGCATTTT. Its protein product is CASSEWGRGSNQPQHF. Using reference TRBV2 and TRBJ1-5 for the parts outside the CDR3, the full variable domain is EPEVTQTPSHQVTQMGQEVILRCVPISNHLYFYWYRQILGQKVEFLVSFYNNEISEKSEIFDDQFSVERPDGSNFTLKIRSTKLEDSAMYFCASSEWGRGSNQPQHFGDGTRLSIL.

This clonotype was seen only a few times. The CDR3 spells CASSFYAGRDGTEAFF. CDR3 sequence (DNA): TGTGCCAGCAGCTTTTATGCAGGGCGAGATGGCACTGAAGCTTTCTTT. This chain links TRBV7-2 with TRBJ1-1; a possible D gene is TRBD1 (5 bases). CDR1 and CDR2 (germline): SGHTA, FQGNSA. There are 16 residues in the CDR3. V was trimmed by 3 bases and J by 4 bases, leaving 18 bases between them.

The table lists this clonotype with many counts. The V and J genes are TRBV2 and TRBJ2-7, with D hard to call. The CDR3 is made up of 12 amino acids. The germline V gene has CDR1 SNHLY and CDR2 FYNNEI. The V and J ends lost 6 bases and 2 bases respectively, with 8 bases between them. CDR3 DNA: TGTGCCAGCAGCCGCTCGGCCTACGAGCAGTACTTC. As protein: CASSRSAYEQYF.

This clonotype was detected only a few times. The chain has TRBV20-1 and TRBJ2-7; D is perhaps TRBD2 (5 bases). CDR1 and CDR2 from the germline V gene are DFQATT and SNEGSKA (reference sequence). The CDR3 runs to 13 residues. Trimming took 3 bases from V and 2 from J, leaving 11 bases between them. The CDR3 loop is CSARRFGTYEQYF. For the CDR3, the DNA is TGCAGTGCTAGGAGGTTCGGGACCTACGAGCAGTACTTC.

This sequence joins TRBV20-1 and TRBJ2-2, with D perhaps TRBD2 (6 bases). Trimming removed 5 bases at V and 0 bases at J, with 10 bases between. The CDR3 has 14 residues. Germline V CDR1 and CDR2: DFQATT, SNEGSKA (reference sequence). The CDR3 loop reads CSASGLANTGELFF. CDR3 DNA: TGCAGTGCTTCGGGACTCGCGAACACCGGGGAGCTGTTTTTT.

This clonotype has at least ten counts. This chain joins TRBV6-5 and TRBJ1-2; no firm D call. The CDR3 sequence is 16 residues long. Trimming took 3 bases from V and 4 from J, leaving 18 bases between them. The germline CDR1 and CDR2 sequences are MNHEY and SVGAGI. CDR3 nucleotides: TGTGCCAGCAGTTATACCCCAGCGGGGTCCTCCTATGGCTACACCTTC. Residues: CASSYTPAGSSYGYTF.

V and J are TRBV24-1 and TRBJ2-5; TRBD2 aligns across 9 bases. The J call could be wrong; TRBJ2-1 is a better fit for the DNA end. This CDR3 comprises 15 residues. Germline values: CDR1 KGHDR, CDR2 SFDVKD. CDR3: CATSGGLALENEQFF. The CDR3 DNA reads TGTGCCACCAGTGGGGGACTAGCCCTCGAGAATGAGCAGTTCTTC.

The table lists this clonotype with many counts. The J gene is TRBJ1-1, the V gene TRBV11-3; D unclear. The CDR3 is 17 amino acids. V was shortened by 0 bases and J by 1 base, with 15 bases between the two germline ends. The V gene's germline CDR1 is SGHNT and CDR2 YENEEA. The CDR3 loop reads CASSLDRIGIQNTEAFF. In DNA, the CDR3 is TGTGCCAGCAGCTTAGATCGTATCGGGATCCAGAACACTGAAGCTTTCTTT.